The clone carrying this T cell receptor (beta chain) was detected a few times. The target antigen is unknown. This sample is part of a study of T cells in Graves' hyperthyroidism and ophthalmopathy. Across the study: Peripheral blood draws took place at initial diagnosis, ahead of any treatment.

Study results and limitations: The model's output predicted ophthalmopathy at a median of about 6.5 months prior to onset.

Researchers took RNA transcripts and amplified the TCR beta CDR3 regions from them. HTBI primers drove first-round RT-PCR of the TCR CDR3. One entry per CDR3 protein results from TCRdb running MiXCR on the multiplex PCR reads. In the table there are about 380,000 distinct CDR3 sequences, less than 20% of which are singletons. The CDR3 length is 14 residues. Germline CDR1 is MNHNS and CDR2 is SASEGT. J was trimmed by 8 bases and V by 5 bases; bases with no gene match: 8. Sequencing used blood. The TCR sequence derives from a man younger than 35 with Graves' ophthalmopathy. This chain uses TRBV6-1 with TRBJ1-4, with 7 positions matching TRBD1. CDR3 loop: CASSPETGVEKLFF. The CDR3 DNA is TGTGCCAGCAGTCCTGAAACAGGGGTCGAAAAACTGTTTTTT.